A single sample gave rise to the 28 T cell receptor beta chains below, sequenced in a study of cytomegalovirus exposure and HLA in healthy donors. PCR involved 60 Vbeta and 13 Jbeta primers. Measured with immunoSEQ multiplex PCR; TCRdb has only the in-frame clones, and not every one. The top ten hold approximately 5.5% of the sample, which has 95,000 to 150,000 clones, around 77% seen once. Sequenced sample: PBMCs. These receptor sequences come from a man aged 18 to 29 in good health and CMV-seropositive.

In nucleotides, the CDR3 is TGTGCCAGCAGTTTAGTAGCCCAAAGCGGGTCCACCCAGTACTTC. It specifies CASSLVAQSGSTQYF. The chain is built from TRBV28 and TRBJ2-5, with a possible D match to TRBD2 (6 bases). Trimming removed 2 bases from V and 8 bases from J, with 18 bases in between. The CDR3 sequence is 15 residues long. Germline V gives CDR1 MDHEN, CDR2 SYDVKM.

This clone came up once. The chain carries TRBV9 and TRBJ2-7; TRBD2 matches 9 bases. The V gene's germline CDR1 is SGDLS and CDR2 YYNGEE. With V trimmed by 3 bases and J by 0 bases, 7 bases remained unmatched. The CDR3 spans 16 residues. The CDR3 DNA reads TGTGCCAGCAGCGCCAACCCTAGCGGGACCTCCTACGAGCAGTACTTC. Translated: CASSANPSGTSYEQYF.

The chain is built from TRBV5-1 and TRBJ2-3, with 15 bases lining up with TRBD2. There are 18 residues in the CDR3. Germline-derived CDR1 and CDR2 are SGHRS and YFSETQ. V lost 1 base to trimming and J lost 3 bases; unmatched junction nucleotides: 6. CDR3: CASSLQGLAGGNTDTQYF. The DNA of the CDR3 is TGCGCCAGCAGCTTGCAAGGACTAGCGGGAGGGAATACAGATACGCAGTATTTT.

This clone was detected once. This chain joins TRBV14 and TRBJ2-5; 7 bases match TRBD2. The V segment lost 0 bases and the J segment 5 bases; nucleotides outside the gene matches: 6. The CDR3 is 15 residues long. Germline CDR1 is SGHDN and CDR2 is FVKESK. In DNA form, the CDR3 reads TGTGCCAGCAGCCAAGATCGGCGTAGCGGGGAGACCCAGTACTTC. Its translation is CASSQDRRSGETQYF. The whole variable domain, remainder taken from reference TRBV14 and TRBJ2-5, is EAGVTQFPSHSVIEKGQTVTLRCDPISGHDNLYWYRRVMGKEIKFLLHFVKESKQDESGMPNNRFLAERTGGTYSTLKVQPAELEDSGVYFCASSQDRRSGETQYFGPGTRLLVL.

Only a few counts were recorded for this clone. This chain uses TRBV2 with TRBJ2-1; 9 bases are a match to TRBD1. With 4 bases clipped from V and 4 bases from J, the junction kept 5 bases outside the gene matches. The CDR3 has 15 amino acids. Per germline, CDR1 SNHLY and CDR2 FYNNEI. The CDR3 DNA reads as TGTGCCAGCAGTGGACAGGGGGGGAATTACAATGAGCAGTTCTTC. It specifies CASSGQGGNYNEQFF. Full variable domain (remainder filled in from reference TRBV2 and TRBJ2-1): EPEVTQTPSHQVTQMGQEVILRCVPISNHLYFYWYRQILGQKVEFLVSFYNNEISEKSEIFDDQFSVERPDGSNFTLKIRSTKLEDSAMYFCASSGQGGNYNEQFFGPGTRLTVL.

This chain uses TRBV10-3 with TRBJ2-3, with a weak D call TRBD2 (7 bases). Between the trimmed V and J ends, which lost 10 bases and 6 bases, there was a span of 26 bases. There are 16 residues in the CDR3. Germline CDR1 reads ENHRY; CDR2 reads SYGVKD. The CDR3 spells CATGPGGRGISDTQYF. The CDR3 DNA reads TGTGCCACCGGACCCGGGGGGCGAGGAATATCTGATACGCAGTATTTT.

The chain combines TRBV6-5 with TRBJ1-3, with D unclear. V was pared by 7 bases and J by 0 bases, with 10 bases between. CDR1 is MNHEY, CDR2 SVGAGI, per germline. The CDR3 totals 14 residues. The CDR3: CASNQGGSGNTIYF. CDR3 sequence (DNA): TGTGCCAGCAACCAAGGAGGCTCTGGAAACACCATATATTTT.

CDR3 coding DNA: TGTGCCAGCAGCCTCCGGACTAGCGGGGGCATCGGGACCGGGGAGCTGTTTTTT. Amino acids: CASSLRTSGGIGTGELFF. V and J are TRBV7-9 and TRBJ2-2; TRBD2 agrees at 13 bases. The V gene's germline CDR1 is SEHNR and CDR2 FQNEAQ (reference sequence). The ends lost 5 bases at V and 5 bases at J; junction bases unmatched: 11. CDR3 length equals 18 residues.

The V gene is TRBV18, the J gene TRBJ1-4; D is possibly TRBD1 (6 bases). The CDR3 has 15 residues. CDR1 is KGHSH and CDR2 is LQKENI in the germline V gene. Trimming took off 1 base at V and 3 bases at J, with 9 bases between the two ends. The CDR3 DNA reads TGTGCCAGCTCACCACTGGCAGGGGCTAATGAAAAACTGTTTTTT. Its translation is CASSPLAGANEKLFF. Using reference TRBV18 and TRBJ1-4 for the parts outside the CDR3, the full variable domain is NAGVMQNPRHLVRRRGQEARLRCSPMKGHSHVYWYRQLPEEGLKFMVYLQKENIIDESGMPKERFSAEFPKEGPSILRIQQVVRGDSAAYFCASSPLAGANEKLFFGSGTQLSVL.

The J gene is TRBJ2-1, the V gene TRBV7-9; TRBD2 matches 11 bases. Losses at the gene ends were 5 bases for V and 8 bases for J; bases not matched to a gene: 8. Germline assignment: CDR1 SEHNR and CDR2 FQNEAQ (reference sequence). CDR3 length equals 15 residues. For the CDR3, the DNA is TGTGCCAGCAGCCCACTAGCGGGAGCTCGCGATGAGCAGTTCTTC. As protein: CASSPLAGARDEQFF.

The chain joins TRBV18 to TRBJ1-1, with 8 nucleotides matching TRBD1. V was pared by 6 bases and J by 7 bases, with 10 bases of the junction left unmatched. The germline V gene has CDR1 KGHSH and CDR2 LQKENI. This CDR3 region has 14 residues. DNA of the CDR3: TGTGCCAGCTCCCCCTCATTCGGACAGGGTGAAGCTTTCTTT. This encodes CASSPSFGQGEAFF.

This clone has a single count. V is TRBV6-1 and J is TRBJ2-7; D is uncertain. The J call may be wrong; the DNA end is better matched by TRBJ2-5. The CDR3 runs to 13 residues. Germline CDR1 and CDR2: MNHNS and SASEGT. CDR3 residues: CASTRDFQETQYF. The CDR3 DNA sequence: TGTGCCAGCACCCGAGACTTCCAAGAGACCCAGTACTTC.

The chain joins TRBV19 to TRBJ2-5; D gene unclear. V shed 5 bases and J shed 5 bases, with 18 bases lying between them. Per the germline V gene, CDR1 is LNHDA and CDR2 is SQIVND (reference sequence). There are 15 residues in the CDR3. This chain's CDR3 is CASSPRRDFWETQYF. In DNA form, the CDR3 reads TGTGCCAGTAGTCCGCGCCGCGATTTCTGGGAGACCCAGTACTTC.

The chain has TRBV10-3 and TRBJ2-1, with D perhaps matching TRBD2 (6 bases). Germline CDR1 ENHRY, CDR2 SYGVKD. V gave up 6 bases and J gave up 4 bases, with 10 bases separating them. CDR3 size: 13 residues. The CDR3 loop reads CAISPGLYNEQFF. CDR3 DNA sequence: TGTGCCATCAGCCCGGGACTTTACAATGAGCAGTTCTTC.

The DNA of the CDR3 is TGCGCCAGCAGCTTGTCCGTACAGTATGGCTACACCTTC. Its protein is CASSLSVQYGYTF. The rearrangement uses TRBV5-1 and TRBJ1-2; D is uncertain. The CDR3 totals 13 residues. The V gene lost 1 base and the J gene lost 5 bases, with 9 bases spanning the gap. Germline CDR1 reads SGHRS; CDR2 reads YFSETQ.

This clone was seen just once. CDR3 in amino acids: CASSSGLVPGETQYF. The CDR3 region has the DNA TGCGCCAGCAGCTCAGGACTCGTTCCGGGGGAGACCCAGTACTTC. The rearrangement uses TRBV5-1 and TRBJ2-5, with a weak D call TRBD2 (5 bases). The V end lost 3 bases, the J end lost 5 bases, and 17 bases lay between the germline ends. Germline lookup yields CDR1 SGHRS and CDR2 YFSETQ. This CDR3 has 15 residues.

The chain employs TRBV6-6 and TRBJ2-7; 9 nucleotides match TRBD1. Germline V gene lookup returns CDR1 MNHNY and CDR2 SVGAGI (reference sequence). The CDR3 covers 13 residues. Trimming cost V 6 bases and J 7 bases; bases outside gene matches: 7. Here the CDR3 DNA reads TGTGCCAGCAGGGGGACAGGGTTTGGGGAGCAGTACTTC. Its protein product is CASRGTGFGEQYF.

The chain carries TRBV6-1 and TRBJ2-5, with TRBD1 identical over 9 bases. The CDR3 extends over 13 amino acids. Germline V gives CDR1 MNHNS, CDR2 SASEGT. The V segment lost 6 bases and the J segment 3 bases; nucleotides outside the gene matches: 2. As DNA, the CDR3 is TGTGCCAGCAGGTGGACAGGGGAAGAGACCCAGTACTTC. Translated: CASRWTGEETQYF.

The chain has TRBV9 and TRBJ2-1; D call uncertain. Deletions cut 0 bases from V and 6 bases from J, with 4 bases between. CDR3 length equals 12 residues. CDR1 and CDR2 from the germline V gene are SGDLS and YYNGEE. The DNA of the CDR3 is TGTGCCAGCAGCGTAGATAGCAATGAGCAGTTCTTC. This codes for CASSVDSNEQFF.

The CDR3 region is CASSSTGTSGPVGLEQYF. DNA of the CDR3: TGTGCCAGCAGTTCGACCGGGACTAGCGGGCCAGTTGGTTTGGAGCAGTACTTC. V gene TRBV7-9 combines with J gene TRBJ2-7; 12 positions agree with TRBD2. The V gene end was trimmed by 6 bases and the J gene end by 7 bases; junction bases not matched to a gene: 19. The CDR3 sequence is 18 residues long. Germline CDR1 is SEHNR and CDR2 is FQNEAQ (reference sequence).

The chain couples TRBV7-8 to TRBJ2-7; D is uncertain. This CDR3 has 15 amino acids. Per germline, CDR1 SGHVS and CDR2 FQNEAQ. The V end was cut by 2 bases, the J end by 3 bases, with 14 bases between. This chain's CDR3 is CASSLTQAGRYEQYF. DNA for the CDR3: TGTGCCAGCAGCTTAACCCAGGCTGGGCGCTACGAGCAGTACTTC.

The chain recombines TRBV7-6 with TRBJ1-3; 7 bases align to TRBD1. With V trimmed by 4 bases and J by 0 bases, 0 bases remained unmatched. CDR1 is SGHVS, CDR2 FNYEAQ, per germline. The length of the CDR3 is 14 residues. CDR3 in DNA: TGTGCCAGCAGCTCAGGGGGCTCTGGAAACACCATATATTTT. Amino acids: CASSSGGSGNTIYF. Filled out from reference TRBV7-6 and TRBJ1-3, the complete variable domain reads GAGVSQSPRYKVTKRGQDVALRCDPISGHVSLYWYRQALGQGPEFLTYFNYEAQQDKSGLPNDRFSAERPEGSISTLTIQRTEQRDSAMYRCASSSGGSGNTIYFGEGSWLTVV.

This clone was detected only a few times. The chain recombines TRBV9 with TRBJ2-1; no reliable D call. Trimming shortened V by 0 bases and J by 10 bases, and 11 bases separated the two germline ends. Germline CDR1 and CDR2: SGDLS and YYNGEE. The CDR3 consists of 13 residues. The CDR3 DNA follows: TGTGCCAGCAGCGTAGGCGGAGCCTACGAGCAGTTCTTC. It encodes CASSVGGAYEQFF. Full variable domain (outside the CDR3, taken from reference TRBV9 and TRBJ2-1): DSGVTQTPKHLITATGQRVTLRCSPRSGDLSVYWYQQSLDQGLQFLIQYYNGEERAKGNILERFSAQQFPDLHSELNLSSLELGDSALYFCASSVGGAYEQFFGPGTRLTVL.

The chain recombines TRBV7-9 with TRBJ1-2; TRBD1 is a possible D gene (5 bases). V was shortened by 4 bases and J by 2 bases, with 8 bases between the two germline ends. CDR3 length equals 13 residues. Germline assignment: CDR1 SEHNR and CDR2 FQNEAQ (reference sequence). CDR3 region: CASSSTENYGYTF. CDR3 DNA: TGTGCCAGCAGCTCGACAGAGAACTATGGCTACACCTTC.

The chain couples TRBV27 to TRBJ1-6; TRBD1 agrees at 8 bases. Trimming cost V 2 bases and J 3 bases; bases outside gene matches: 3. The CDR3 consists of 16 residues. The germline V gene encodes CDR1 MNHEY and CDR2 SMNVEV (reference sequence). The CDR3 coding sequence is TGTGCCAGCAGTTTAGGACAGGGACGCTATAATTCACCCCTCCACTTT. Translation: CASSLGQGRYNSPLHF.

The V and J genes are TRBV7-9 and TRBJ2-5; no definite D call. The ends were cut back, 2 bases at V and 5 bases at J, with 9 bases in the middle. This CDR3 region has 13 residues. Germline lookup yields CDR1 SEHNR and CDR2 FQNEAQ (reference sequence). The CDR3 nucleotides read TGTGCCAGCAGCTTATACGGGTGGGAGACCCAGTACTTC. It translates to CASSLYGWETQYF.

The chain joins TRBV13 to TRBJ1-2; 8 positions agree with TRBD1. The CDR3 runs to 14 residues. Germline trimming cut 1 base from V and 5 bases from J; bases unmatched to any gene: 3. CDR1 PRHDT and CDR2 FYEKMQ come from the germline V gene (reference sequence). The CDR3 sequence is CASSLERTGYGYTF. CDR3 DNA sequence: TGTGCCAGCAGCTTAGAGAGGACAGGGTATGGCTACACCTTC. Variable domain in full (rest from reference TRBV13 and TRBJ1-2): AAGVIQSPRHLIKEKRETATLKCYPIPRHDTVYWYQQGPGQDPQFLISFYEKMQSDKGSIPDRFSAQQFSDYHSELNMSSLELGDSALYFCASSLERTGYGYTFGSGTRLTVV.

This clone was found once. The chain uses TRBV2 and TRBJ1-1, with 8 bases aligning to TRBD1. Trimming took 6 bases from V and 5 from J; bases not matched to a gene: 8. The germline V gene has CDR1 SNHLY and CDR2 FYNNEI. The CDR3 sequence is 14 residues long. CDR3 bases: TGTGCCAGCAGAGCCGGGACAGGTAAAACTGAAGCTTTCTTT. Amino acid sequence: CASRAGTGKTEAFF.